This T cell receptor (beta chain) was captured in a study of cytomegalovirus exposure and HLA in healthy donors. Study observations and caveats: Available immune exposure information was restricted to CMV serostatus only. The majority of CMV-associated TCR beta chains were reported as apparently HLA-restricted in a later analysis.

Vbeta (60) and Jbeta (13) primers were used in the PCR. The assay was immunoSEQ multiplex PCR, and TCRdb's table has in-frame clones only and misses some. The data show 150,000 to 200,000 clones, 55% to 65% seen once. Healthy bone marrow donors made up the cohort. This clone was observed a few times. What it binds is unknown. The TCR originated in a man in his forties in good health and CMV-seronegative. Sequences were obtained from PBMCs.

The CDR3 reads CASSRMEGITEAFF. The CDR3 DNA is TGTGCCAGCAGCCGAATGGAGGGTATCACTGAAGCTTTCTTT. This rearrangement joins TRBV11-2 to TRBJ1-1; D remains unclear. Per the germline V gene, CDR1 is SGHAT and CDR2 is FQNNGV. Trimming cost V 5 bases and J 4 bases, with 14 bases left between them. CDR3 length: 14 residues. Full variable domain (outside the CDR3, taken from reference TRBV11-2 and TRBJ1-1): EAGVAQSPRYKIIEKRQSVAFWCNPISGHATLYWYQQILGQGPKLLIQFQNNGVVDDSQLPKDRFSAERLKGVDSTLKIQPAKLEDSAVYLCASSRMEGITEAFFGQGTRLTVV.